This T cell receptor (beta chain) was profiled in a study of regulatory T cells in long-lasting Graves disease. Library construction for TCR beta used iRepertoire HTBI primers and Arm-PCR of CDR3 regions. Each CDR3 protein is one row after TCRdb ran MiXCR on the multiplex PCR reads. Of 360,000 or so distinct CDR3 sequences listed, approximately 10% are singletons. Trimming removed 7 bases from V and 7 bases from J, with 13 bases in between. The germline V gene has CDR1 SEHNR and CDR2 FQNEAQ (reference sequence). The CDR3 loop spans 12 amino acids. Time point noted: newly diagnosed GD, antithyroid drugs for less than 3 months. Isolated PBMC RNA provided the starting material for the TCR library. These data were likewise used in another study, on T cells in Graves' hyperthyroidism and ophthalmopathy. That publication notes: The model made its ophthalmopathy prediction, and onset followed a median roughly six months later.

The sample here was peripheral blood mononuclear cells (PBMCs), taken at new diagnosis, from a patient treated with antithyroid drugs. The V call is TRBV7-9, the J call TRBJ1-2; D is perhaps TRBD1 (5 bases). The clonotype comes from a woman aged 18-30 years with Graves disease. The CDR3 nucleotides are TGTGCCAGCAAGACCCTTAGGGGTGGCTACACCTTC. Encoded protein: CASKTLRGGYTF.